These 11 T cell receptor beta chains were sequenced from one sample in a study of OX40 agonist ivuxolimab in advanced cancers. TCRdb's table, derived via immunoSEQ multiplex PCR, lists solely in-frame clones and lacks some. The sample has about 66,000 clones; roughly 80% are singletons. The material was CD4+ or CD8+ T cells sorted from blood, obtained in a trial of the OX40 agonist ivuxolimab. The receptors here all came from an adult with an advanced solid tumor such as melanoma, head and neck, liver or kidney cancer.

The CDR3 nucleotides are TGTGCCAGCAGCTTGACAGGGAGGTCCTACGAGCAGTACTTC. Its protein is CASSLTGRSYEQYF. This sequence joins TRBV5-6 and TRBJ2-5; D may be TRBD1 or TRBD2 (6 bases each). The DNA end lines up better with TRBJ2-7; the J call may be wrong. Germline loops: CDR1 SGHDT, CDR2 YYEEEE. There are 14 residues in the CDR3.

This sequence joins TRBV9 and TRBJ1-1; 8 bases agree with TRBD1. CDR3 size: 13 residues. With 4 bases clipped from V and 8 bases from J, the junction kept 7 bases outside the gene matches. Germline V gives CDR1 SGDLS, CDR2 YYNGEE. The CDR3 loop reads CASSSTTGVEAFF. DNA of the CDR3: TGTGCCAGCAGCTCAACGACAGGGGTCGAAGCTTTCTTT.

J is TRBJ2-3 and V is TRBV5-1; D perhaps matches TRBD2 (6 bases). Trimming stripped 5 bases from V and 4 bases from J, with 17 bases between. The CDR3 length is 15 residues. Germline V gives CDR1 SGHRS, CDR2 YFSETQ. Here the CDR3 reads CASRPQTSSADTQYF. CDR3 nucleotides: TGCGCCAGCAGACCCCAAACTAGCTCCGCAGATACGCAGTATTTT.

This clone was found once. The genes are TRBV10-1 and TRBJ1-3; weak D call: TRBD1 (5 bases). This CDR3 has 15 amino acids. Germline V CDR1 and CDR2: WNHNN, SYGVQD (reference sequence). V lost 0 bases, J lost 4 bases, and 10 bases lay in between. For the CDR3, the DNA is TGCGCCAGCAGTGAGTCGAGGGGAGTCGGAAACACCATATATTTT. Translating gives CASSESRGVGNTIYF.

The V and J genes are TRBV7-2 and TRBJ1-5; D not resolved. The CDR3 length is 14 residues. V lost 0 bases to trimming and J lost 7 bases, with 10 bases between them. CDR1 is SGHTA and CDR2 is FQGNSA in the germline V gene. The CDR3, as DNA: TGTGCCAGCAGCTTAGCCGGGGTAGGACAGCCCCAGCATTTT. Translation gives CASSLAGVGQPQHF.

This chain links TRBV7-2 with TRBJ2-7, with unresolved D. Germline CDR1 and CDR2: SGHTA and FQGNSA. The germline V and J ends were trimmed by 5 bases and 0 bases, with 14 bases remaining between them. The CDR3 has 15 amino acids. The CDR3 nucleotides read TGTGCCAGCAGCCCCCGCTCCCTTAGCTCCTACGAGCAGTACTTC. Translating it yields CASSPRSLSSYEQYF.

The chain couples TRBV28 to TRBJ2-3; 7 nucleotides line up with TRBD2. Germline CDR1 reads MDHEN; CDR2 reads SYDVKM. The V segment lost 4 bases and the J segment 1 base; nucleotides outside the gene matches: 8. The length of the CDR3 is 16 residues. CDR3 amino acids: CASSSRRGSGTDTQYF. The CDR3 DNA reads TGTGCCAGCAGTTCGCGGCGCGGGAGTGGCACAGATACGCAGTATTTT.

The chain employs TRBV5-1 and TRBJ1-2, with TRBD1 as a possible D gene (5 bases). Germline V gene lookup returns CDR1 SGHRS and CDR2 YFSETQ. With 0 bases removed from V and 8 bases from J, the gap between germline ends came to 17 bases. The CDR3 has 15 residues. This chain's CDR3 is CASSLAGATTGGYTF. The DNA for the CDR3 is TGCGCCAGCAGCTTGGCCGGGGCCACCACCGGGGGCTACACCTTC.

This clone has a handful of counts. The chain uses TRBV5-1 and TRBJ2-7, with D possibly TRBD1 on 6 matching bases. The CDR3 has 14 residues. V lost 0 bases to trimming and J lost 2 bases, with 9 bases between them. CDR1 is SGHRS and CDR2 is YFSETQ in the germline V gene. CDR3 in amino acids: CASSLVQGPYEQYF. In nucleotides, the CDR3 is TGCGCCAGCAGCTTGGTACAGGGACCCTACGAGCAGTACTTC.

This clone was counted a few times. The chain carries TRBV11-2 and TRBJ1-4, with D unresolved. The V end was cut by 1 base, the J end by 5 bases, with 11 bases between. Germline V gene lookup returns CDR1 SGHAT and CDR2 FQNNGV. The CDR3 extends over 15 amino acids. The CDR3 reads CASSLGRAVNEKLFF. CDR3 nucleotide sequence: TGTGCCAGCAGCTTAGGCCGGGCCGTGAATGAAAAACTGTTTTTT.

The rearrangement links TRBV7-2 to TRBJ2-1, with a possible D match to TRBD1 (6 bases). The CDR3 extends over 13 amino acids. V was pared by 0 bases and J by 8 bases, with 8 bases between. Germline V gene sequence: CDR1 SGHTA, CDR2 FQGNSA. The chain's CDR3 is CASSLAQGYEQFF. For the CDR3, the DNA is TGTGCCAGCAGCTTAGCACAGGGCTATGAGCAGTTCTTC.